The 15 T cell receptor beta chains given below trace back to one sample, sequenced in a study of shared clonotypes between healthy human individuals. Repertoires were generated with immunoSEQ multiplex PCR, while TCRdb's copy carries only in-frame clones and drops some. In the table there are approximately 2.5 million clones, more than 80% of which are singletons. Sequencing was performed on naive CD4+ T cells sorted from blood. Subset specified: CD45RA+ positively selected. The source of these receptors is a man in his late teens or twenties in good health.

V is TRBV9 and J is TRBJ2-3; perhaps TRBD2 as D (7 bases). V was trimmed by 2 bases and J by 2 bases, leaving 18 bases between them. The CDR3 is 17 amino acids. Germline V gives CDR1 SGDLS, CDR2 YYNGEE. The CDR3 spells CASSVRGGGTDTDTQYF. The DNA of the CDR3 is TGTGCCAGCAGCGTTCGTGGCGGGGGCACCGACACAGATACGCAGTATTTT.

This chain joins TRBV18 and TRBJ2-7; TRBD1 matches at 11 bases. V lost 6 bases and J lost 7; bases outside the gene matches: 8. Germline V gene data show CDR1 as KGHSH and CDR2 as LQKENI. The CDR3 totals 14 residues. CDR3 DNA: TGTGCCAGCTCCCCGCCGGACAGGGGGCTTGAGCAGTACTTC. Translating gives CASSPPDRGLEQYF.

The rearrangement links TRBV7-2 to TRBJ2-3; D is uncertain. Germline CDR1 is SGHTA and CDR2 is FQGNSA. V lost 5 bases to trimming and J lost 5 bases, with 17 bases between them. CDR3 length: 15 residues. CDR3 DNA: TGTGCCAGCAGCCCCTGGATTACAGACGGAGATACGCAGTATTTT. Its protein is CASSPWITDGDTQYF.

The genes are TRBV18 and TRBJ2-2; tentative D call: TRBD1 (6 bases). From germline, CDR1 is KGHSH and CDR2 LQKENI. V was cut by 0 bases and J by 5 bases, with 13 bases left in between. CDR3 length: 16 residues. CDR3 sequence: CASSPPAGVRTGELFF. As DNA, the CDR3 is TGTGCCAGCTCACCACCGGCAGGGGTAAGGACCGGGGAGCTGTTTTTT.

The chain is built from TRBV6-5 and TRBJ1-2; D remains ambiguous. Looked up from germline, CDR1 is MNHEY and CDR2 is SVGAGI. V was clipped by 2 bases and J by 2 bases, with 9 bases between them. This CDR3 contains 14 residues. The CDR3 is CASSYRHLNYGYTF. DNA of the CDR3: TGTGCCAGCAGTTACCGACATTTGAACTATGGCTACACCTTC.

V and J are TRBV13 and TRBJ2-7; 14 nucleotides agree with TRBD2. Germline loops: CDR1 PRHDT, CDR2 FYEKMQ (reference sequence). This CDR3 region has 17 residues. The V gene end was trimmed by 4 bases and the J gene end by 2 bases; junction bases not matched to a gene: 7. This chain's CDR3 is CASSWGTSGSPAYEQYF. The CDR3 DNA reads as TGTGCCAGCAGCTGGGGGACTAGCGGGAGTCCAGCCTACGAGCAGTACTTC.

Details on this clone: Other nucleotide sequences from this sample produce the same CDR3. The J gene is TRBJ2-7, the V gene TRBV7-2, with TRBD1 as a possible D gene (6 bases). The germline V gene encodes CDR1 SGHTA and CDR2 FQGNSA. The CDR3 is 13 amino acids. Trimming removed 5 bases at V and 3 bases at J, with 11 bases between. The DNA for the CDR3 is TGTGCCAGCAGCCTACAGGGTTTCTACGAGCAGTACTTC. Encoded protein: CASSLQGFYEQYF. The full variable domain, completed using reference TRBV7-2 and TRBJ2-7, is GAGVSQSPSNKVTEKGKDVELRCDPISGHTALYWYRQSLGQGLEFLIYFQGNSAPDKSGLPSDRFSAERTGGSVSTLTIQRTQQEDSAVYLCASSLQGFYEQYFGPGTRLTVT.

The chain uses TRBV6-6 and TRBJ2-7; no reliable D call. Germline V gene lookup returns CDR1 MNHNY and CDR2 SVGAGI (reference sequence). V was trimmed by 0 bases and J by 7 bases, leaving 13 bases between them. CDR3 length equals 14 residues. DNA for the CDR3: TGTGCCAGCAGTTACTCGATGTCCGTCAGGGAGCAGTACTTC. Translated: CASSYSMSVREQYF.

The V call is TRBV9, the J call TRBJ2-5; tentative D call: TRBD1 (6 bases). The CDR3 is 15 residues long. Germline V gives CDR1 SGDLS, CDR2 YYNGEE. With 3 bases removed from V and 5 bases from J, the gap between germline ends came to 17 bases. CDR3 loop: CASSASAGVRETQYF. The CDR3 bases are TGTGCCAGCAGCGCGAGTGCAGGGGTTCGCGAGACCCAGTACTTC.

The chain has TRBV19 and TRBJ1-1; 9 bases agree with TRBD1. CDR3 size: 15 residues. V lost 5 bases and J lost 7; bases outside the gene matches: 11. Germline V gene sequence: CDR1 LNHDA, CDR2 SQIVND (reference sequence). As DNA, the CDR3 is TGTGCCAGTAGTGTTACCGGGACAGGGTTAAGTGAAGCTTTCTTT. This gives the protein CASSVTGTGLSEAFF.

Remarks on this clone: The same CDR3 is also encoded by other DNA sequences in this sample. The gene calls are TRBV28 and TRBJ1-2; D unclear. The CDR3 extends over 14 amino acids. CDR1 and CDR2 from the germline V gene are MDHEN and SYDVKM. Between the trimmed V and J ends, which lost 2 bases and 3 bases, there was a span of 10 bases. The CDR3 region is CASSLVGGDYGYTF. CDR3 coding DNA: TGTGCCAGCAGTTTAGTGGGCGGCGACTATGGCTACACCTTC.

This rearrangement joins TRBV23-1 to TRBJ2-7; no reliable D call. TRBV23-1 is sorted into the ORF group, with uncertain function. The V end was cut by 6 bases, the J end by 5 bases, with 5 bases between. This CDR3 comprises 10 residues. CDR3 bases: TGCGCCAGCAGAACCCACGAGCAGTACTTC. Amino acids: CASRTHEQYF.

V is TRBV7-3 and J is TRBJ1-3; 8 nucleotides match TRBD1. V was pared by 2 bases and J by 4 bases, with 10 bases of the junction left unmatched. Germline V gene data show CDR1 as SGHTA and CDR2 as FQGTGA. The CDR3 covers 17 residues. The CDR3 sequence is CASSLQSGGAVGNTIYF. CDR3 coding DNA: TGTGCCAGCAGCTTACAATCAGGGGGCGCGGTCGGAAACACCATATATTTT.

The chain carries TRBV10-1 and TRBJ2-2; TRBD1 matches 9 bases. In germline, CDR1 is WNHNN, CDR2 SYGVQD (reference sequence). CDR3 length: 14 amino acids. V shed 9 bases, J shed 7 bases, and the junction held 9 bases outside the gene matches. In DNA, the CDR3 is TGCGCCAGGCTACAGGGGGCGGTTAGCGGGGAGCTGTTTTTT. This translates into CARLQGAVSGELFF.

J is TRBJ2-4 and V is TRBV19, with D perhaps matching TRBD1 or TRBD2 (6 bases each). This CDR3 region has 15 residues. V was trimmed by 5 bases and J by 1 base, leaving 12 bases between them. The germline V gene encodes CDR1 LNHDA and CDR2 SQIVND (reference sequence). The CDR3 spells CASSDPGAAKNIQYF. The CDR3 DNA follows: TGTGCCAGTAGTGATCCGGGGGCGGCCAAAAACATTCAGTACTTC. Full variable domain (missing parts from reference TRBV19 and TRBJ2-4): DGGITQSPKYLFRKEGQNVTLSCEQNLNHDAMYWYRQDPGQGLRLIYYSQIVNDFQKGDIAEGYSVSREKKESFPLTVTSAQKNPTAFYLCASSDPGAAKNIQYFGAGTRLSVL.